The 10 T cell receptor beta chains listed next were all sequenced from one sample in a study of T-cell memory formation after mild COVID-19. TCRdb processed the 5' RACE reads anew with MiXCR; each CDR3 protein has one entry. The sample shows 250,000 to 300,000 distinct CDR3 sequences, about a sixth of them seen only once. What was sequenced was PBMCs or a T cell subset sorted from them (not recorded which). These receptors all come from a man between 18 and 29 years old who had mild COVID-19 (a few samples of this study predate the infection). Cell type and time point are not known.

This clonotype was seen repeatedly, ten times or more. The V gene is TRBV5-1, the J gene TRBJ2-1; TRBD2 aligns across 9 bases. From germline, CDR1 is SGHRS and CDR2 YFSETQ. The CDR3 consists of 14 residues. V gave up 0 bases and J gave up 8 bases; unmatched junction bases: 3. Here the CDR3 DNA reads TGCGCCAGCAGCTTGGCCGCTAGCGGGGATGAGCAGTTCTTC. Protein sequence: CASSLAASGDEQFF.

This clonotype came up a few times. This sequence joins TRBV7-9 and TRBJ1-2; D ambiguous. This CDR3 contains 16 residues. The V gene's germline CDR1 is SEHNR and CDR2 FQNEAQ (reference sequence). V was cut by 2 bases and J by 0 bases, with 13 bases left in between. CDR3 protein: CASSLFFVGANYGYTF. The CDR3 DNA reads TGTGCCAGCAGCTTATTTTTCGTGGGTGCTAACTATGGCTACACCTTC.

The chain recombines TRBV12-3 or TRBV12-4 with TRBJ2-1; TRBD1 or TRBD2 may be the D gene (5 bases each). There are 14 residues in the CDR3. Trimming removed 5 bases from V and 4 bases from J, with 12 bases in between. CDR3 coding DNA: TGTGCCAGCAGTCTTACCGGGGCTTACAATGAGCAGTTCTTC. It is translated as CASSLTGAYNEQFF.

This clonotype was picked up many times. The chain's CDR3 is CATSRYARGNSSYNEQFF. CDR3 nucleotides: TGTGCCACCAGCAGATATGCCCGGGGGAATAGCTCCTACAATGAGCAGTTCTTC. The rearrangement joins TRBV15 to TRBJ2-1; tentatively, D is TRBD2 (6 bases). Germline assignment: CDR1 LNHNV and CDR2 YYDKDF (reference sequence). Between the trimmed V and J ends, which lost 2 bases and 0 bases, there was a span of 17 bases. The CDR3 totals 18 residues.

This clonotype was picked up a small number of times. The gene calls are TRBV15 and TRBJ1-5; D is unresolved. Between the trimmed V and J ends, which lost 4 bases and 1 base, there was a span of 8 bases. The CDR3 length is 14 residues. Germline CDR1 and CDR2: LNHNV and YYDKDF (reference sequence). CDR3 residues: CATSNHMSNQPQHF. The CDR3 DNA sequence: TGTGCCACCAGCAACCACATGAGCAATCAGCCCCAGCATTTT.

Written as DNA, the CDR3 is TGTGCCAGCAGCTCAAATAACAGGACAACTAATGAAAAACTGTTTTTT. Translating it yields CASSSNNRTTNEKLFF. This chain connects TRBV11-2 to TRBJ1-4; D may be TRBD1 (5 bases). V was clipped by 4 bases and J by 0 bases, with 12 bases between them. The CDR3 has 16 residues. The germline gives CDR1 SGHAT, CDR2 FQNNGV.

This clonotype turned up a few times. The chain has TRBV4-2 and TRBJ2-1, with 8 bases aligning to TRBD2. Germline CDR1 and CDR2: LGHNA and YNFKEQ. Trimming cost V 6 bases and J 0 bases; bases outside gene matches: 7. CDR3 length: 16 amino acids. Here the CDR3 DNA reads TGTGCCAGCAGTTCTAGCGGGCCCAGCTCCTACAATGAGCAGTTCTTC. Its translation: CASSSSGPSSYNEQFF.

The CDR3 region is CASSDYRTGSDTQYF. Written as DNA, the CDR3 is TGTGCCAGCAGTGACTACCGGACAGGGTCAGATACGCAGTATTTT. The chain uses TRBV6-4 and TRBJ2-3; 8 bases match TRBD1. The CDR3 extends over 15 amino acids. Trimming cost V 1 base and J 4 bases; bases outside gene matches: 4. Per germline, CDR1 MRHNA and CDR2 SNTAGT.

The V gene is TRBV7-3, the J gene TRBJ2-3; weak D call: TRBD2 (6 bases). The V and J ends lost 5 bases and 0 bases respectively, with 12 bases between them. The CDR3 spans 15 residues. The germline V gene has CDR1 SGHTA and CDR2 FQGTGA. CDR3 in amino acids: CASSPVGGSTDTQYF. In DNA form, the CDR3 reads TGTGCCAGCAGCCCCGTTGGGGGGAGCACAGATACGCAGTATTTT.

V usage is TRBV7-8 and J usage is TRBJ1-5; weak D call: TRBD1 (5 bases). The CDR3 is 16 amino acids. CDR1 and CDR2 from the germline V gene are SGHVS and FQNEAQ. V was cut by 2 bases and J by 0 bases, with 11 bases left in between. CDR3 sequence (DNA): TGTGCCAGCAGCTTACCGGGGGACCTTAGCAATCAGCCCCAGCATTTT. As protein: CASSLPGDLSNQPQHF.